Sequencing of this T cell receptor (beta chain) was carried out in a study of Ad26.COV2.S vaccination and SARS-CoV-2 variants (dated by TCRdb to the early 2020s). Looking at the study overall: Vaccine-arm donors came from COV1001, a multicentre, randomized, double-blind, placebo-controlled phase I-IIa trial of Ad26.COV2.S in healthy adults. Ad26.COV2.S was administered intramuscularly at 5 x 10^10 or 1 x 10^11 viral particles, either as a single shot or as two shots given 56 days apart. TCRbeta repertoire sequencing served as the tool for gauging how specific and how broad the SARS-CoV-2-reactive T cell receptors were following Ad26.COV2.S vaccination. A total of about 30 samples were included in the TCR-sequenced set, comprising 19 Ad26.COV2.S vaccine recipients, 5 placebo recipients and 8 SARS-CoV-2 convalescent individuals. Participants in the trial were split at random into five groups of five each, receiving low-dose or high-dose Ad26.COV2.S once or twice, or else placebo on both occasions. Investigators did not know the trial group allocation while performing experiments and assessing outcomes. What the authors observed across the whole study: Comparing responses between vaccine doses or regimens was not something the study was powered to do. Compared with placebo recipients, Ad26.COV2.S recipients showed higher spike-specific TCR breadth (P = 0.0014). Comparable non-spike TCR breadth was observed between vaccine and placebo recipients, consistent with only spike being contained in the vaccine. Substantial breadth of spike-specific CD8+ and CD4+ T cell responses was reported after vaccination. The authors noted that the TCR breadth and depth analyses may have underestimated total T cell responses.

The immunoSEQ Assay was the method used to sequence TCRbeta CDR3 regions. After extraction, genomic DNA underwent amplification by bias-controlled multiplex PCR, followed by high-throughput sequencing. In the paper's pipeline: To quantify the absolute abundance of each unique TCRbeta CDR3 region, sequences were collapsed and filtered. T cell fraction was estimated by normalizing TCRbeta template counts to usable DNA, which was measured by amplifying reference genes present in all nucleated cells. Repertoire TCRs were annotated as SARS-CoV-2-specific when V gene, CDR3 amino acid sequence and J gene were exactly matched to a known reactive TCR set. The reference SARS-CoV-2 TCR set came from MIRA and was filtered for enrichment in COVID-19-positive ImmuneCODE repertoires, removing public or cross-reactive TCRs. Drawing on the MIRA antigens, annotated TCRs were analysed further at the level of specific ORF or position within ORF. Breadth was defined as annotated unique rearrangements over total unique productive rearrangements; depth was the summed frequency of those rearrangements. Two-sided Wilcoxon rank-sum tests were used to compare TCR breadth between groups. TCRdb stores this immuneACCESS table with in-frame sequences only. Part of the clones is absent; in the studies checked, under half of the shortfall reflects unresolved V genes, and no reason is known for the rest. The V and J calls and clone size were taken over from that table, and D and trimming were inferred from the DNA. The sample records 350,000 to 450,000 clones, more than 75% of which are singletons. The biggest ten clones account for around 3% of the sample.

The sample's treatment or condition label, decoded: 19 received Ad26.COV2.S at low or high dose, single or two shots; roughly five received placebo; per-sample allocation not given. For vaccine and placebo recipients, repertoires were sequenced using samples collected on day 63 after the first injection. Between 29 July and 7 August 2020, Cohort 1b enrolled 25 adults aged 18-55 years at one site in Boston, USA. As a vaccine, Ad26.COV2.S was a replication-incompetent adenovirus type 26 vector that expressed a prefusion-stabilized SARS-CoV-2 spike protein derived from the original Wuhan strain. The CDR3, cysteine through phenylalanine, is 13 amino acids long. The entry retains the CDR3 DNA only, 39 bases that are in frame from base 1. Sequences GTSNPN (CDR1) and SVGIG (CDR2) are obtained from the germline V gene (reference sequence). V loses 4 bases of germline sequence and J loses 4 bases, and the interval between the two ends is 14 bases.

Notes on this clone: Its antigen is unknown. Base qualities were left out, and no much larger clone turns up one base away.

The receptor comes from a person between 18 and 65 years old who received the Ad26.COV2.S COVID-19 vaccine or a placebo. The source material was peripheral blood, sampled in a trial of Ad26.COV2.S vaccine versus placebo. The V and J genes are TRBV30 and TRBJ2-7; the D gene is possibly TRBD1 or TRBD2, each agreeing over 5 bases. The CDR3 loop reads CAWNAGWGYEQYF. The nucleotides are TGTGCCTGGAACGCAGGCTGGGGGTACGAGCAGTACTTC.